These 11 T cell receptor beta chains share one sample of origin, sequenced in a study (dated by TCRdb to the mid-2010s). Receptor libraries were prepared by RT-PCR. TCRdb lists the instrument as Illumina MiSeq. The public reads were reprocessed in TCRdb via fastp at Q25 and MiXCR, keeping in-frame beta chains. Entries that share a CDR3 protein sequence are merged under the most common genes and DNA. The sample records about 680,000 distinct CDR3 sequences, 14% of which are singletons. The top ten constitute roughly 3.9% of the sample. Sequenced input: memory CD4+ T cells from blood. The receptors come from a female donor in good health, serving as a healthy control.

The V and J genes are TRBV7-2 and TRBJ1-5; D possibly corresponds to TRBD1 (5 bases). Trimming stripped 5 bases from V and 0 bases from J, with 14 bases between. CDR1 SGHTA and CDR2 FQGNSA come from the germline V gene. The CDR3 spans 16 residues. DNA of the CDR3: TGTGCCAGCAGCGCCCCGGGGGGGGGTAGCAATCAGCCCCAGCATTTT. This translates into CASSAPGGGSNQPQHF.

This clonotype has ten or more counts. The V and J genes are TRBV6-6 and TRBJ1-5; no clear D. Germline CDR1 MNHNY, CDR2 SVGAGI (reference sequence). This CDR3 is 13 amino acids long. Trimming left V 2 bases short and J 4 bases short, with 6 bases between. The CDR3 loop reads CASSYNSNQPQHF. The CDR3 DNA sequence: TGTGCCAGCAGTTACAACAGTAATCAGCCCCAGCATTTT.

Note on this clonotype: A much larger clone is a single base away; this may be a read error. The DNA for the CDR3 is TGTGCCAGCAGTTTGAGAGACGGATCCTACGAGCAGTACTTC. Encoded protein: CASSLRDGSYEQYF. The chain joins TRBV12-3 or TRBV12-4 to TRBJ2-7; D is undetermined. Trimming removed 3 bases at V and 1 base at J, with 10 bases between. There are 14 residues in the CDR3.

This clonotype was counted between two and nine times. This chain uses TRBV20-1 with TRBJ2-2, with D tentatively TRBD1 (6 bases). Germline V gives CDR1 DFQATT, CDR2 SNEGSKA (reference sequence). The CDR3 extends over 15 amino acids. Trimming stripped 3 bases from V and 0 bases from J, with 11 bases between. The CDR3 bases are TGCAGTGCTAGGGGGACAACTCCGAACACCGGGGAGCTGTTTTTT. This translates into CSARGTTPNTGELFF.

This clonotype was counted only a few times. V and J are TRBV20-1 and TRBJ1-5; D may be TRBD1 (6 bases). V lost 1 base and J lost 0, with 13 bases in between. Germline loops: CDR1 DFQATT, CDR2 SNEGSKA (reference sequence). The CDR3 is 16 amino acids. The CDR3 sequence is CSARVAGDYSNQPQHF. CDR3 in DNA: TGCAGTGCTAGAGTGGCAGGGGATTATAGCAATCAGCCCCAGCATTTT.

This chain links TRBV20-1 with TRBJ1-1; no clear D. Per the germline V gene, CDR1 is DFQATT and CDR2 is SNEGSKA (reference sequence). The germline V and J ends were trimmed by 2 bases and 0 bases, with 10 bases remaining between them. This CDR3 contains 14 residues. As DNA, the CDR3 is TGCAGTGCTAGAAGGGTCGGCGTGAACACTGAAGCTTTCTTT. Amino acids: CSARRVGVNTEAFF.

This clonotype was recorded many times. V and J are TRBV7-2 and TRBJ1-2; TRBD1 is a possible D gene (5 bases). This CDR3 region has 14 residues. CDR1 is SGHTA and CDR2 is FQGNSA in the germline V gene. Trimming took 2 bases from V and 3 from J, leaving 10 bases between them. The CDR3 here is CASSLMGPDYGYTF. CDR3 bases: TGTGCCAGCAGCTTAATGGGGCCAGACTATGGCTACACCTTC.

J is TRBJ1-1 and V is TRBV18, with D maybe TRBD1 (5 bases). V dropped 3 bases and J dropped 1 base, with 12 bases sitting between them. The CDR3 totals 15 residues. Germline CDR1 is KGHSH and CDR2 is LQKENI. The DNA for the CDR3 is TGTGCCAGCTCACCGAACCAGGGCTCGAACACTGAAGCTTTCTTT. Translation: CASSPNQGSNTEAFF.

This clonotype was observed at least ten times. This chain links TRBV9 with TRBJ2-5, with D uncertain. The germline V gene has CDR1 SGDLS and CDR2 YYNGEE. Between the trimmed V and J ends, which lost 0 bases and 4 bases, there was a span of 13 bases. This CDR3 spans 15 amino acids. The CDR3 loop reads CASSVEAEPGETQYF. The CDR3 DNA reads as TGTGCCAGCAGCGTAGAAGCAGAGCCCGGAGAGACCCAGTACTTC.

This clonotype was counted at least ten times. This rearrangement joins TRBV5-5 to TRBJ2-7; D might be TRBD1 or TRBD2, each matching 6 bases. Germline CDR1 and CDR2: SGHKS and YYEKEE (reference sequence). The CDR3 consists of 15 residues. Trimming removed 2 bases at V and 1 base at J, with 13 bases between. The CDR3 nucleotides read TGTGCCAGCAGCTTTCTCCAGGGGACTTCCTACGAGCAGTACTTC. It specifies CASSFLQGTSYEQYF.

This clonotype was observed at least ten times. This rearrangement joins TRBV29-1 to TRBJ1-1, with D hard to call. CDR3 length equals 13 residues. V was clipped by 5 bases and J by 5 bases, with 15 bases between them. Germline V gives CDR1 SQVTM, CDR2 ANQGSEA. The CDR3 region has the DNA TGCAGCGTTCAAGGGTATCGGGCTACTGAAGCTTTCTTT. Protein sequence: CSVQGYRATEAFF.